These 6 T cell receptor beta chains were sequenced from one sample in a study of blood T cell repertoires in COVID-19. Here immunoSEQ multiplex PCR was the method, and the copy in TCRdb shows in-frame clones only, minus some. There are under 200,000 clones in the sample; 90% occur only once, and 0.5% to 0.65% lies in the top ten. The sequenced sample consisted of peripheral blood. The receptors here all came from a man in his forties or fifties with acute or convalescent COVID-19.

The rearrangement joins TRBV4-1 to TRBJ2-1; 10 bases map to TRBD2. Unmatched junction bases numbered 6, after V lost 3 bases and J lost 7 bases. This CDR3 region has 15 residues. Germline values: CDR1 MGHRA, CDR2 YSYEKL. The CDR3 DNA sequence: TGCGCCAGCAGCCAGAGCGGGGGGGCGCGAAATGAGCAGTTCTTC. It is translated as CASSQSGGARNEQFF.

The chain joins TRBV7-2 to TRBJ2-3, with 8 bases lining up with TRBD2. The CDR3 consists of 17 residues. The V and J ends lost 0 bases and 2 bases, in that order; junction bases with no gene match: 7. Germline assignment: CDR1 SGHTA and CDR2 FQGNSA. The CDR3 loop is CASSLASSGKNTDTQYF. CDR3 nucleotides: TGTGCCAGCAGCTTAGCAAGTAGCGGGAAGAACACAGATACGCAGTATTTT.

The chain recombines TRBV28 with TRBJ1-3; D gene uncertain. The V end was cut by 3 bases, the J end by 0 bases, with 12 bases between. The CDR3 has 16 residues. Germline lookup yields CDR1 MDHEN and CDR2 SYDVKM. The CDR3 sequence is CASSLLLADSGNTIYF. CDR3 coding DNA: TGTGCCAGCAGTTTGTTGTTGGCGGACTCTGGAAACACCATATATTTT.

This chain connects TRBV19 to TRBJ2-1, with a possible D match to TRBD2 (5 bases). The V gene lost 6 bases and the J gene lost 10 bases, with 16 bases spanning the gap. The germline gives CDR1 LNHDA, CDR2 SQIVND (reference sequence). The CDR3 length is 13 residues. CDR3 in amino acids: CASSTIPRGEQFF. In DNA, the CDR3 is TGTGCCAGTAGCACCATCCCCCGGGGAGAGCAGTTCTTC.

The chain carries TRBV6-2 or TRBV6-3 and TRBJ2-7; unclear D gene. Germline values: CDR1 MNHEY, CDR2 SVGEGT. The ends were cut back, 7 bases at V and 2 bases at J, with 15 bases in the middle. This CDR3 has 14 residues. The CDR3 DNA follows: TGTGCCAGCACCCCAAACAGCCTCCCCTACGAGCAGTACGTC. It yields the protein CASTPNSLPYEQYV.

The rearrangement links TRBV6-5 to TRBJ2-7; 10 bases are shared with TRBD2. In germline, CDR1 is MNHEY, CDR2 SVGAGI. V trimming: 6 bases; J trimming: 2 bases; junction bases outside the gene matches: 4. The CDR3 length is 14 residues. The CDR3: CASRRTSGAYEQYF. In DNA form, the CDR3 reads TGTGCCAGCAGGAGGACTAGCGGAGCCTACGAGCAGTACTTC.